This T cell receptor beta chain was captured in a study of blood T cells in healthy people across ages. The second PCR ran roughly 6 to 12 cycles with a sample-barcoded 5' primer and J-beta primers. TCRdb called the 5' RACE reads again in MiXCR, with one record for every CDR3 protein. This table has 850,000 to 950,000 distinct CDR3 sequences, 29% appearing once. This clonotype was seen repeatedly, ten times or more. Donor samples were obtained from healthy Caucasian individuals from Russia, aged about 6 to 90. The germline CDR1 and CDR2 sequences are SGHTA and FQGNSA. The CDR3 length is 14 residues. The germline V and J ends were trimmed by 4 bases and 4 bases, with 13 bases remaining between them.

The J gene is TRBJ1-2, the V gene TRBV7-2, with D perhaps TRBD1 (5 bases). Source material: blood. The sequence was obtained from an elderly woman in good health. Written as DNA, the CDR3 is TGTGCCAGCAGCTCCCGGGACGGAAGCTATGGCTACACCTTC. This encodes CASSSRDGSYGYTF.